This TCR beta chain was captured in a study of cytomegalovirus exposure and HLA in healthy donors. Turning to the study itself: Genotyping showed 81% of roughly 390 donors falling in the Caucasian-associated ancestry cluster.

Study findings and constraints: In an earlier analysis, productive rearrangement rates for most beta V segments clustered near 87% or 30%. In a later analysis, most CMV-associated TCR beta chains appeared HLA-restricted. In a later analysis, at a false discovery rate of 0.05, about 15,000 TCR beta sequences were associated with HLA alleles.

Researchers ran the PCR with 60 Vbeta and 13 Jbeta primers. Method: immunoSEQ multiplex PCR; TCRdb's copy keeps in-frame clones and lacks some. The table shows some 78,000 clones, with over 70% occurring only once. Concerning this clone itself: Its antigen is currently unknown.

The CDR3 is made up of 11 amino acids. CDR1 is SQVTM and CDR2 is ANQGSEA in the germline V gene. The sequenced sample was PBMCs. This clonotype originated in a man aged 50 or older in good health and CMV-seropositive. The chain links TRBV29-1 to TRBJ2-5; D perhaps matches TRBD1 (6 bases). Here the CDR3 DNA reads TGCAGTGCGACAGGCCAAGAGACCCAGTACTTC. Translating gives CSATGQETQYF. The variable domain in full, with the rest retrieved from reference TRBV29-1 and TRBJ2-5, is SAVISQKPSRDICQRGTSLTIQCQVDSQVTMMFWYRQQPGQSLTLIATANQGSEATYESGFVIDKFPISRPNLTFSTLTVSNMSPEDSSIYLCSATGQETQYFGPGTRLLVL.